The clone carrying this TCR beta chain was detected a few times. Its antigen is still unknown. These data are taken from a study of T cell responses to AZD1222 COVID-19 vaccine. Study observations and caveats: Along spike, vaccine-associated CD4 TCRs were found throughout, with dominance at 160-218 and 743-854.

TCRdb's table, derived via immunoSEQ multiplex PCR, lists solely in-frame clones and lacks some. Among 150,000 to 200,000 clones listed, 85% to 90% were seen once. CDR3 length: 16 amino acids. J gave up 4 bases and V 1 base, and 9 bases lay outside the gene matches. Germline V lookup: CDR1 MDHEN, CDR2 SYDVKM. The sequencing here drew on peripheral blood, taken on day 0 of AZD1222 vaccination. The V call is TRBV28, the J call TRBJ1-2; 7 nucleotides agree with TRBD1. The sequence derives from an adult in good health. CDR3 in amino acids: CASSLLAPGTAYGYTF. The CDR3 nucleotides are TGTGCCAGCAGTTTATTGGCCCCGGGGACAGCCTATGGCTACACCTTC.